Listed below are T cell receptor beta chains from one sample, sequenced in a study of blood T cell repertoires in COVID-19. Sequenced by immunoSEQ multiplex PCR; TCRdb stores in-frame clones only, minus some. The table shows over 95,000 clones, with 70% to 90% occurring only once. Sequencing was carried out using peripheral blood. Receptors were obtained from a woman in her forties or fifties with acute or convalescent COVID-19. The CDR3 runs from the conserved cysteine through the conserved F or W. Each record gives: J gene, D gene, clone size, V gene, CDR3 protein, CDR3 DNA. D genes are given only for firm matches. Clone size, where shown, is once, few, many, or a class for clones that have expanded.

j_call: TRBJ1-6; d_call: -; clone_size: -; v_call: TRBV19; cdr3_aa: CASSSDSSSYNSPLHF; cdr3_nt: TGTGCCAGTAGTAGTGACAGCAGCTCCTATAATTCACCCCTCCACTTT
j_call: TRBJ1-1; d_call: TRBD1; clone_size: -; v_call: TRBV10-2; cdr3_aa: CASSDRQGMNTEAFF; cdr3_nt: TGCGCCAGCAGTGACCGACAGGGTATGAACACTGAAGCTTTCTTT
j_call: TRBJ1-3; d_call: -; clone_size: once; v_call: TRBV15; cdr3_aa: CATSRGLSGNTIYF; cdr3_nt: TGTGCCACCAGCAGAGGACTCTCTGGAAACACCATATATTTT
j_call: TRBJ1-2; d_call: -; clone_size: -; v_call: TRBV6-5; cdr3_aa: CASSYVGGPGYTF; cdr3_nt: TGTGCCAGCAGTTACGTGGGGGGGCCGGGCTACACCTTC
j_call: TRBJ2-2; d_call: TRBD1; clone_size: -; v_call: TRBV12-5; cdr3_aa: CASGSDRVRSGELFF; cdr3_nt: TGTGCTAGTGGTTCGGACAGGGTGCGGTCCGGGGAGCTGTTTTTT
j_call: TRBJ1-2; d_call: -; clone_size: -; v_call: TRBV30; cdr3_aa: CAWSVQINYGYTF; cdr3_nt: TGTGCCTGGAGTGTTCAGATTAACTATGGCTACACCTTC
j_call: TRBJ2-1; d_call: TRBD2; clone_size: -; v_call: TRBV6-5; cdr3_aa: CASSKSGDRNEQFF; cdr3_nt: TGTGCCAGCAGCAAAAGCGGGGACCGCAATGAGCAGTTCTTC
j_call: TRBJ1-5; d_call: TRBD1; clone_size: -; v_call: TRBV24-1; cdr3_aa: CATSDGTGDWQPQHF; cdr3_nt: TGTGCCACCAGTGATGGGACAGGGGACTGGCAGCCCCAGCATTTT
j_call: TRBJ1-2; d_call: TRBD1; clone_size: -; v_call: TRBV6-5; cdr3_aa: CASSRQGVHGYTF; cdr3_nt: TGTGCCAGCAGCCGCCAGGGGGTACATGGCTACACCTTC
j_call: TRBJ1-5; d_call: -; clone_size: -; v_call: TRBV2; cdr3_aa: CASSVLGEVGQPQHF; cdr3_nt: TGTGCCAGCAGTGTTCTAGGGGAAGTAGGGCAGCCCCAGCATTTT
j_call: TRBJ1-2; d_call: TRBD1; clone_size: -; v_call: TRBV3-1/TRBV3-2; cdr3_aa: CASSQSAPGTGYGYTF; cdr3_nt: TGTGCCAGCAGCCAAAGCGCTCCTGGGACAGGTTATGGCTACACCTTC
j_call: TRBJ1-5; d_call: -; clone_size: -; v_call: TRBV19; cdr3_aa: CASSGSGAVHQPQHF; cdr3_nt: TGTGCCAGTAGTGGTTCTGGGGCAGTCCACCAGCCCCAGCATTTT
j_call: TRBJ1-5; d_call: -; clone_size: -; v_call: TRBV27; cdr3_aa: CASSLESNQPQHF; cdr3_nt: TGTGCCAGCAGTTTAGAGAGCAATCAGCCCCAGCATTTT
j_call: TRBJ1-2; d_call: TRBD1; clone_size: once; v_call: TRBV5-1; cdr3_aa: CASSPRDRGNYGYTF; cdr3_nt: TGCGCCAGCAGCCCCAGGGACAGGGGTAACTATGGCTACACCTTC
j_call: TRBJ2-5; d_call: TRBD1; clone_size: -; v_call: TRBV28; cdr3_aa: CATRDRGLSKQETQYF; cdr3_nt: TGTGCCACCCGGGACAGGGGGCTTAGTAAACAAGAGACCCAGTACTTC
j_call: TRBJ1-1; d_call: TRBD1; clone_size: -; v_call: TRBV30; cdr3_aa: CAWRSKEGQPGREAFF; cdr3_nt: TGTGCCTGGAGGAGCAAAGAGGGACAGCCAGGACGGGAAGCTTTCTTT
j_call: TRBJ1-6; d_call: TRBD1; clone_size: -; v_call: TRBV2; cdr3_aa: CASSLDRGYSPLHF; cdr3_nt: TGTGCCAGCAGTTTGGACAGGGGTTATTCACCCCTCCACTTT
j_call: TRBJ2-1; d_call: TRBD2; clone_size: -; v_call: TRBV7-2; cdr3_aa: CASSGRTSAYNEQFF; cdr3_nt: TGTGCCAGCAGCGGTCGGACTAGCGCGTACAATGAGCAGTTCTTC
j_call: TRBJ1-5; d_call: -; clone_size: -; v_call: TRBV7-8; cdr3_aa: CASSLERYSNQPQHF; cdr3_nt: TGTGCCAGCAGCTTAGAGAGGTATAGCAATCAGCCCCAGCATTTT
j_call: TRBJ2-1; d_call: -; clone_size: -; v_call: TRBV7-2; cdr3_aa: CASSARSQYNEQFF; cdr3_nt: TGTGCCAGCAGCGCTAGGTCCCAATACAATGAGCAGTTCTTC
j_call: TRBJ1-5; d_call: -; clone_size: -; v_call: TRBV12-3/TRBV12-4; cdr3_aa: CASSVRGRQPQHF; cdr3_nt: TGTGCCAGCAGTGTCAGGGGTCGGCAGCCCCAGCATTTT
j_call: TRBJ1-1; d_call: -; clone_size: -; v_call: TRBV2; cdr3_aa: CASSEWGTGGVTEAFF; cdr3_nt: TGTGCCAGCAGTGAATGGGGGACTGGGGGGGTCACTGAAGCTTTCTTT
j_call: TRBJ2-3; d_call: TRBD2; clone_size: -; v_call: TRBV6-5; cdr3_aa: CATIAGGFTDTQYF; cdr3_nt: TGTGCCACCATAGCGGGGGGGTTCACAGATACGCAGTATTTT
j_call: TRBJ2-7; d_call: TRBD1; clone_size: -; v_call: TRBV4-1; cdr3_aa: CASSETGTYEQYF; cdr3_nt: TGCGCCAGCAGCGAGACAGGGACCTACGAGCAGTACTTC
j_call: TRBJ2-5; d_call: -; clone_size: -; v_call: TRBV6-2/TRBV6-3; cdr3_aa: CASSYGSPMALSQETQYF; cdr3_nt: TGTGCCAGCAGTTACGGGTCCCCTATGGCACTATCTCAAGAGACCCAGTACTTC
j_call: TRBJ2-1; d_call: -; clone_size: -; v_call: TRBV18; cdr3_aa: CASSGKFGEQFF; cdr3_nt: TGTGCCAGCTCCGGTAAATTTGGTGAGCAGTTCTTC
j_call: TRBJ1-2; d_call: -; clone_size: -; v_call: TRBV6-2/TRBV6-3; cdr3_aa: CASSYESGKYGYTF; cdr3_nt: TGTGCCAGCAGTTATGAGTCAGGGAAATATGGCTACACCTTC
j_call: TRBJ1-1; d_call: -; clone_size: -; v_call: TRBV29-1; cdr3_aa: CSVEPGNTEAFF; cdr3_nt: TGCAGCGTTGAGCCGGGGAACACTGAAGCTTTCTTT
j_call: TRBJ1-4; d_call: TRBD1; clone_size: -; v_call: TRBV7-9; cdr3_aa: CASSGRQGFGEKLFF; cdr3_nt: TGTGCCAGCAGCGGCCGACAGGGTTTCGGTGAAAAACTGTTTTTT
j_call: TRBJ1-5; d_call: -; clone_size: -; v_call: TRBV4-1; cdr3_aa: CASSLRPGTMIYQPQHF; cdr3_nt: TGCGCCAGCAGCCTAAGACCCGGGACTATGATCTATCAGCCCCAGCATTTT
j_call: TRBJ1-2; d_call: TRBD1; clone_size: -; v_call: TRBV18; cdr3_aa: CASSPSGDSGEDGYTF; cdr3_nt: TGTGCCAGCTCACCTTCCGGGGACAGCGGTGAAGATGGCTACACCTTC
j_call: TRBJ2-7; d_call: -; clone_size: -; v_call: TRBV7-2; cdr3_aa: CASSLGQPYEQYF; cdr3_nt: TGTGCCAGCAGCTTAGGACAGCCCTACGAGCAGTACTTC
j_call: TRBJ1-2; d_call: TRBD1; clone_size: -; v_call: TRBV28; cdr3_aa: CASSTGQGDYGYTF; cdr3_nt: TGTGCCAGCAGTACGGGACAGGGTGACTATGGCTACACCTTC
j_call: TRBJ2-5; d_call: TRBD2; clone_size: -; v_call: TRBV7-2; cdr3_aa: CASRPSGRSQETQYF; cdr3_nt: TGTGCCAGCAGACCTAGCGGGAGGTCGCAAGAGACCCAGTACTTC
j_call: TRBJ1-2; d_call: -; clone_size: -; v_call: TRBV6-5; cdr3_aa: CASSTFSGGSYGYTF; cdr3_nt: TGTGCCAGCAGTACCTTCTCGGGGGGGTCCTATGGCTACACCTTC
j_call: TRBJ2-7; d_call: -; clone_size: few; v_call: TRBV24-1; cdr3_aa: CATSDSNGGAGEQYF; cdr3_nt: TGTGCCACCAGTGATTCTAATGGGGGGGCCGGCGAGCAGTACTTC
j_call: TRBJ1-5; d_call: -; clone_size: -; v_call: TRBV11-2; cdr3_aa: CASSLSEDIYQPQHF; cdr3_nt: TGTGCCAGCAGCTTAAGTGAGGACATTTATCAGCCCCAGCATTTT
j_call: TRBJ2-1; d_call: TRBD2; clone_size: -; v_call: TRBV20-1; cdr3_aa: CSASSTSVSYNEQFF; cdr3_nt: TGCAGTGCTAGTTCGACTAGCGTGTCCTACAATGAGCAGTTCTTC
j_call: TRBJ1-2; d_call: -; clone_size: -; v_call: TRBV30; cdr3_aa: CAWNRAGDGYTF; cdr3_nt: TGTGCCTGGAATAGGGCAGGGGATGGCTACACCTTC
j_call: TRBJ1-6; d_call: TRBD1; clone_size: once; v_call: TRBV6-6; cdr3_aa: CASSSGQGVNNSPLHF; cdr3_nt: TGTGCCAGCAGTTCGGGACAGGGGGTCAATAATTCACCCCTCCACTTT
j_call: TRBJ2-7; d_call: -; clone_size: -; v_call: TRBV14; cdr3_aa: CASSQEREQYF; cdr3_nt: TGTGCCAGCAGCCAAGAGCGCGAGCAGTACTTC
j_call: TRBJ1-6; d_call: -; clone_size: -; v_call: TRBV3-1/TRBV3-2; cdr3_aa: CASSFKQGNNSPLHF; cdr3_nt: TGTGCCAGCAGCTTCAAGCAGGGAAATAATTCACCCCTCCACTTT
j_call: TRBJ2-3; d_call: TRBD2; clone_size: once; v_call: TRBV20-1; cdr3_aa: CSASPNPGLAMGTQYF; cdr3_nt: TGCAGTGCTAGTCCAAATCCGGGACTAGCGATGGGTACGCAGTATTTT
j_call: TRBJ1-4; d_call: TRBD1; clone_size: -; v_call: TRBV4-1; cdr3_aa: CASSLTRGPTHSLFF; cdr3_nt: TGCGCCAGCAGCCTAACCAGGGGGCCGACCCATTCACTGTTTTTT
j_call: TRBJ1-2; d_call: -; clone_size: -; v_call: TRBV3-1/TRBV3-2; cdr3_aa: CASSGAPYYGYTF; cdr3_nt: TGTGCCAGCTCAGGGGCCCCTTACTATGGCTACACCTTC
j_call: TRBJ1-1; d_call: TRBD1; clone_size: -; v_call: TRBV5-1; cdr3_aa: CASSLLQGADTEAFF; cdr3_nt: TGCGCCAGCAGCTTGCTACAGGGGGCGGACACTGAAGCTTTCTTT
j_call: TRBJ1-1; d_call: TRBD1; clone_size: -; v_call: TRBV7-3; cdr3_aa: CASSYNLTGGRMNTEAFF; cdr3_nt: TGTGCCAGCAGCTACAATTTAACAGGGGGCCGGATGAACACTGAAGCTTTCTTT
j_call: TRBJ1-5; d_call: TRBD1; clone_size: once; v_call: TRBV19; cdr3_aa: CASSRQGGSNQPQHF; cdr3_nt: TGTGCCAGTAGTAGACAGGGTGGGAGCAATCAGCCCCAGCATTTT
j_call: TRBJ2-1; d_call: TRBD1; clone_size: -; v_call: TRBV6-2/TRBV6-3; cdr3_aa: CASSQTGHSYNEQFF; cdr3_nt: TGTGCCAGCAGCCAGACAGGGCACTCCTACAATGAGCAGTTCTTC
j_call: TRBJ2-5; d_call: TRBD2; clone_size: once; v_call: TRBV19; cdr3_aa: CASSQLAGVVETQYF; cdr3_nt: TGTGCCAGTAGCCAACTAGCGGGAGTAGTAGAGACCCAGTACTTC
j_call: TRBJ1-5; d_call: TRBD1; clone_size: few; v_call: TRBV19; cdr3_aa: CASSSGQGSYSNQPQHF; cdr3_nt: TGTGCCAGTAGTTCGGGACAGGGTTCGTATAGCAATCAGCCCCAGCATTTT
j_call: TRBJ1-3; d_call: -; clone_size: once; v_call: TRBV5-8; cdr3_aa: CASSLAYRGNTIYF; cdr3_nt: TGTGCCAGCAGCTTGGCTTACAGGGGAAACACCATATATTTT
j_call: TRBJ1-2; d_call: -; clone_size: -; v_call: TRBV5-1; cdr3_aa: CASSLDPGNNYGYTF; cdr3_nt: TGCGCCAGCAGCTTGGATCCAGGGAATAACTATGGCTACACCTTC
j_call: TRBJ1-2; d_call: TRBD1; clone_size: -; v_call: TRBV27; cdr3_aa: CASSPGTGTYGYTF; cdr3_nt: TGTGCCAGCAGTCCCGGGACAGGGACCTATGGCTACACCTTC
j_call: TRBJ1-1; d_call: TRBD1; clone_size: -; v_call: TRBV4-3; cdr3_aa: CASSPRGLSTEAFF; cdr3_nt: TGCGCCAGCAGCCCCAGGGGGCTGAGCACTGAAGCTTTCTTT